This is a list of T cell receptor beta chains from one sample in a study of cytomegalovirus exposure and HLA in healthy donors. Sequenced by immunoSEQ multiplex PCR; TCRdb stores in-frame clones only, minus some. The sample yields about 190,000 clones, over 70% seen once. Sequencing input: PBMCs. Every receptor here comes from a woman in her twenties or thirties in good health and CMV-seropositive. CDR3s include the opening cysteine and the closing phenylalanine or tryptophan. A D gene is named only where the DNA matches it firmly. Only part of the rows carry a size: once, few, many, or a class if the clone is expanded.

CDR3: CASQLAEGRGQFF; DNA: TGTGCCAGCCAACTAGCGGAGGGGAGAGGGCAGTTCTTC; size: .; J: TRBJ2-1; length: 13; D: TRBD2; V: TRBV2
CDR3: CASSVTAYEQYF; DNA: TGTGCCAGCAGTGTAACAGCATACGAGCAGTACTTC; size: few; J: TRBJ2-7; length: 12; D: .; V: TRBV28
CDR3: CASAQRVSNQPQHF; DNA: TGTGCCAGCGCCCAGAGGGTTAGCAATCAGCCCCAGCATTTT; size: few; J: TRBJ1-5; length: 14; D: .; V: TRBV28
CDR3: CASSYSRDSLQPQHF; DNA: TGTGCCAGCAGTTACTCCCGGGACAGCCTTCAGCCCCAGCATTTT; size: .; J: TRBJ1-5; length: 15; D: TRBD1; V: TRBV6-5
CDR3: CATMTGATSPLHF; DNA: TGCGCCACCATGACAGGGGCGACTTCACCCCTCCACTTT; size: .; J: TRBJ1-6; length: 13; D: TRBD1; V: TRBV10-2
CDR3: CASSPLGQETQYF; DNA: TGTGCCAGCAGCCCCCTCGGGCAAGAGACCCAGTACTTC; size: .; J: TRBJ2-5; length: 13; D: .; V: TRBV27
CDR3: CASSVGTGSRKLFF; DNA: TGTGCCAGCAGCGTAGGAACAGGCTCAAGAAAACTGTTTTTT; size: .; J: TRBJ1-4; length: 14; D: .; V: TRBV9
CDR3: CASKGLAENYEQYF; DNA: TGTGCCAGCAAGGGACTAGCGGAGAATTACGAGCAGTACTTC; size: .; J: TRBJ2-7; length: 14; D: TRBD2; V: TRBV2
CDR3: CASSYPAAGGASGYTF; DNA: TGTGCCAGCAGCTATCCCGCGGCAGGGGGCGCGTCGGGCTACACCTTC; size: .; J: TRBJ1-2; length: 16; D: TRBD1; V: TRBV5-4
CDR3: CASRVGEQYF; DNA: TGTGCCAGTCGGGTTGGGGAGCAGTACTTC; size: .; J: TRBJ2-7; length: 10; D: .; V: TRBV19
CDR3: CASSPGVGRGSSETQYF; DNA: TGTGCCAGCAGCCCGGGGGTGGGGCGCGGGAGTTCGGAGACCCAGTACTTC; size: few; J: TRBJ2-5; length: 17; D: TRBD2; V: TRBV7-2
CDR3: CAISDQGEETQYF; DNA: TGTGCCATCAGTGATCAGGGGGAAGAGACCCAGTACTTC; size: .; J: TRBJ2-5; length: 13; D: TRBD1; V: TRBV10-3
CDR3: CASSPNRGYTEAFF; DNA: TGTGCCAGCAGCCCCAACAGGGGTTACACTGAAGCTTTCTTT; size: .; J: TRBJ1-1; length: 14; D: TRBD1; V: TRBV7-2
CDR3: CASSLFLQGVVNTEAFF; DNA: TGCGCCAGCAGCTTGTTCCTACAGGGTGTGGTAAACACTGAAGCTTTCTTT; size: .; J: TRBJ1-1; length: 17; D: .; V: TRBV5-1
CDR3: CASSLEAGLAGVHEQYF; DNA: TGTGCCAGCAGCTTAGAGGCGGGGCTAGCGGGAGTCCACGAGCAGTACTTC; size: .; J: TRBJ2-7; length: 17; D: TRBD2; V: TRBV7-6
CDR3: CASSWGRVDSPLHF; DNA: TGCGCCAGCAGCTGGGGGAGGGTCGATTCACCCCTCCACTTT; size: .; J: TRBJ1-6; length: 14; D: .; V: TRBV5-1
CDR3: CASSERGSHQPQHF; DNA: TGTGCCAGCAGTGAACGGGGGTCCCATCAGCCCCAGCATTTT; size: .; J: TRBJ1-5; length: 14; D: .; V: TRBV6-1
CDR3: CASSSTGGVTGELFF; DNA: TGTGCCAGCAGTTCAACAGGGGGCGTCACCGGGGAGCTGTTTTTT; size: .; J: TRBJ2-2; length: 15; D: TRBD1; V: TRBV6-6
CDR3: CASSYTGGNNYEQYF; DNA: TGTGCCAGCAGTTACACCGGAGGGAACAATTACGAGCAGTACTTC; size: .; J: TRBJ2-7; length: 15; D: .; V: TRBV6-6
CDR3: CASSLGTSGVGEQYF; DNA: TGTGCCAGCAGCTTAGGGACTAGCGGGGTTGGGGAGCAGTACTTC; size: .; J: TRBJ2-7; length: 15; D: TRBD2; V: TRBV9
CDR3: CASRGTVNYGYTF; DNA: TGTGCCAGCAGAGGGACTGTTAACTATGGCTACACCTTC; size: .; J: TRBJ1-2; length: 13; D: .; V: TRBV6-5
CDR3: CASSLVLAGVYEQYF; DNA: TGCGCCAGCAGCTTGGTCCTAGCGGGAGTGTACGAGCAGTACTTC; size: few; J: TRBJ2-7; length: 15; D: TRBD2; V: TRBV5-1
CDR3: CASRGDRGRREKLFF; DNA: TGTGCCAGCAGGGGAGACAGGGGGCGTCGGGAAAAACTGTTTTTT; size: .; J: TRBJ1-4; length: 15; D: TRBD1; V: TRBV28
CDR3: CASSRSGGKSYEQYF; DNA: TGTGCCAGCAGTCGATCAGGGGGCAAATCCTACGAGCAGTACTTC; size: .; J: TRBJ2-7; length: 15; D: TRBD1; V: TRBV6-5
CDR3: CASSLVRGLEQFF; DNA: TGTGCCAGCAGCTTGGTGAGGGGGCTTGAGCAGTTCTTC; size: .; J: TRBJ2-1; length: 13; D: TRBD1; V: TRBV5-5
CDR3: CASSLDLRTSTGELFF; DNA: TGTGCCAGCAGCTTAGACCTCCGGACAAGCACCGGGGAGCTGTTTTTT; size: few; J: TRBJ2-2; length: 16; D: .; V: TRBV11-2
CDR3: CASSPGGEETQYF; DNA: TGTGCCAGCAGCCCCGGGGGGGAGGAGACCCAGTACTTC; size: once; J: TRBJ2-5; length: 13; D: TRBD2; V: TRBV5-4
CDR3: CASSLAGANTEAFF; DNA: TGTGCCAGCAGCTTAGCAGGAGCGAACACTGAAGCTTTCTTT; size: .; J: TRBJ1-1; length: 14; D: .; V: TRBV7-9
CDR3: CASSSASPTSVTYEQYF; DNA: TGTGCCAGCAGTTCCGCCAGCCCGACTAGCGTTACCTACGAGCAGTACTTC; size: few; J: TRBJ2-7; length: 17; D: TRBD2; V: TRBV28
CDR3: CSASVDIEAFF; DNA: TGCAGTGCTAGTGTCGACATTGAAGCTTTCTTT; size: .; J: TRBJ1-1; length: 11; D: .; V: TRBV20-1
CDR3: CASTFVWDREDNEQFF; DNA: TGTGCCAGCACGTTTGTGTGGGACAGGGAGGACAATGAGCAGTTCTTC; size: few; J: TRBJ2-1; length: 16; D: .; V: TRBV21-1
CDR3: CASSLAGKAYEQYF; DNA: TGTGCCAGCAGCCTAGCCGGGAAGGCCTACGAGCAGTACTTC; size: .; J: TRBJ2-7; length: 14; D: .; V: TRBV11-2
CDR3: CATNPDYVGGELFF; DNA: TGTGCCACCAACCCGGACTACGTCGGCGGGGAGCTGTTTTTT; size: .; J: TRBJ2-2; length: 14; D: .; V: TRBV15
CDR3: CSVGQGAGEQYF; DNA: TGCAGCGTAGGACAGGGGGCAGGTGAGCAGTACTTC; size: .; J: TRBJ2-7; length: 12; D: TRBD1; V: TRBV29-1
CDR3: CASSPRTGNTEAFF; DNA: TGCGCCAGCAGCCCGAGGACAGGGAACACTGAAGCTTTCTTT; size: .; J: TRBJ1-1; length: 14; D: TRBD1; V: TRBV5-1
CDR3: CASSVAGFTDTQYF; DNA: TGTGCCAGCAGCGTAGCAGGTTTCACAGATACGCAGTATTTT; size: .; J: TRBJ2-3; length: 14; D: .; V: TRBV9